This TCR beta chain was recorded in a study of CD8 T cells in Susac syndrome. Random hexamers primed reverse transcription of about 0.5 to 1 ug RNA. Amplification of the TCR beta CDR3 was carried out by immunoSEQ multiplex PCR, which spanned a total of 54 Vbeta and 13 Jbeta segments. Each CDR3 protein is one row after TCRdb ran MiXCR on the immunoSEQ multiplex PCR reads. The sample consists of around 140,000 distinct CDR3 sequences, roughly 95% of them appearing once. The CDR3 sequence is 13 residues long. V lost 3 bases, J lost 1 base, and 7 bases lay in between. Germline V gene sequence: CDR1 SGHRS, CDR2 YFSETQ.

The V and J genes are TRBV5-1 and TRBJ2-5; D is undetermined. Sequenced input: CD4+ T cells from PBMCs. The TCR originated in a human donor in good health. This CDR3 reads CASSWTSQETQYF. CDR3 DNA: TGCGCCAGCAGCTGGACCTCCCAAGAGACCCAGTACTTC.